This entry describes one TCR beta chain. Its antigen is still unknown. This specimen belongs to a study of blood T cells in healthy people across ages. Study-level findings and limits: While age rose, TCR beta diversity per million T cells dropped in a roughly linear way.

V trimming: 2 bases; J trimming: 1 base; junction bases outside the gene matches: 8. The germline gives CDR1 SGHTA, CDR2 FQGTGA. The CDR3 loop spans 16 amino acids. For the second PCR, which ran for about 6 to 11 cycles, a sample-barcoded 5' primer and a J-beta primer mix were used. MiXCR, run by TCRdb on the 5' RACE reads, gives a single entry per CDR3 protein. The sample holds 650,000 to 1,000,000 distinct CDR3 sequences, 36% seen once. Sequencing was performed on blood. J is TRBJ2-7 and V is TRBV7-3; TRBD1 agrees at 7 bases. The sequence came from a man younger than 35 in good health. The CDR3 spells CASSLDGTAHSYEQYF. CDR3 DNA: TGTGCCAGCAGCTTAGATGGGACAGCTCATTCCTACGAGCAGTACTTC.